Listed here is a single T cell receptor (beta chain). This clonotype has more than one count but fewer than ten. The specificity of this receptor is unknown. One junction end disagrees with the germline gene, perhaps due to a read error. The receptor library was made with RT-PCR. The reads were generated on an Illumina MiSeq. TCRdb ran its own pipeline on the public reads, namely fastp trimming at Q25 and MiXCR clone calling, and kept in-frame beta chains. Entries are consolidated by CDR3 protein sequence, retaining the most common genes and DNA. For this sample the table gives 550,000 to 750,000 distinct CDR3 sequences, of which about 14% were detected only once. Clones ranked in the top ten supply 3% to 4.5% of the sample. CDR3 length: 13 amino acids, cysteine to phenylalanine. Only CDR3 DNA remains: 39 bases, in frame from the first base. The germline V gene sets CDR1 to SGHTS and CDR2 to YDEGEE. The sample belongs to a study (dated by TCRdb to 2016 to 2018).

In this chain, TRBV5-8 is recombined with TRBJ2-1; TRBD2 agrees with 13 junctional bases. This receptor was identified in a female donor in good health, serving as a healthy control. The sample consisted of memory CD4+ T cells from blood. Read as DNA, the sequence is TGTGCCAGCAGCGACGGACTAGCGGGAGTGCGGTACTTC. Its protein reads: CASSDGLAGVRYF.